Listed here are 21 T cell receptor beta chains from one sample, sequenced in a study of blood T cell repertoires in COVID-19. Assay: immunoSEQ multiplex PCR; the TCRdb copy retains only in-frame clones and omits some. This sample has approximately 100,000 clones; roughly nine tenths occur once, and the top ten carry approximately 31%. Sample: peripheral blood. The receptors come from a woman older than 75 with acute or convalescent COVID-19.

The J gene is TRBJ1-4, the V gene TRBV29-1, with 7 bases identical to TRBD1. Germline CDR1 SQVTM, CDR2 ANQGSEA. The trim removed 6 bases at V and 7 bases at J, leaving 8 bases unmatched. This CDR3 comprises 13 residues. The CDR3 nucleotides are TGCAGCGTCCGACAGGGTGGATCTGAAAAACTGTTTTTT. Translating gives CSVRQGGSEKLFF.

The rearrangement uses TRBV5-4 and TRBJ1-2, with 11 nucleotides matching TRBD1. CDR1 is SGHNT and CDR2 is YYREEE in the germline V gene (reference sequence). This CDR3 has 15 amino acids. Trimming cost V 4 bases and J 4 bases; bases outside gene matches: 6. As DNA, the CDR3 is TGTGCCAGCAGCGGAGGACAGGGGGCTTTCTATGGCTACACCTTC. Residues: CASSGGQGAFYGYTF. The full variable domain, completed using reference TRBV5-4 and TRBJ1-2, is ETGVTQSPTHLIKTRGQQVTLRCSSQSGHNTVSWYQQALGQGPQFIFQYYREEENGRGNFPPRFSGLQFPNYSSELNVNALELDDSALYLCASSGGQGAFYGYTFGSGTRLTVV.

The chain links TRBV7-9 to TRBJ2-2, with D maybe TRBD1 (6 bases). Trimming stripped 2 bases from V and 1 base from J, with 11 bases between. The CDR3 spans 16 residues. CDR1 SEHNR and CDR2 FQNEAQ come from the germline V gene (reference sequence). DNA for the CDR3: TGTGCCAGCAGCTTAATACAGGGATTGAACACCGGGGAGCTGTTTTTT. Its protein product is CASSLIQGLNTGELFF.

This sequence joins TRBV7-2 and TRBJ2-7; 8 positions agree with TRBD1. CDR1 SGHTA and CDR2 FQGNSA come from the germline V gene. CDR3 length equals 14 residues. Trimming cost V 1 base and J 4 bases; bases outside gene matches: 3. CDR3 loop: CASSLVQGAYEQYF. The CDR3, as DNA: TGTGCCAGCAGCTTAGTCCAGGGGGCGTACGAGCAGTACTTC.

V and J are TRBV15 and TRBJ2-3; perhaps TRBD2 as D (6 bases). Germline values: CDR1 LNHNV, CDR2 YYDKDF (reference sequence). The V gene lost 2 bases and the J gene lost 3 bases, with 12 bases spanning the gap. CDR3 length: 15 residues. The CDR3 DNA reads as TGTGCCACCAGCAGAACGAGGGACTGGACAGATACGCAGTATTTT. It encodes CATSRTRDWTDTQYF.

The chain has TRBV10-3 and TRBJ1-2; D is unresolved. The CDR3 contains 13 residues. The V end was cut by 2 bases, the J end by 2 bases, with 6 bases between. From germline, CDR1 is ENHRY and CDR2 SYGVKD. CDR3 residues: CAISETENYGYTF. CDR3 nucleotide sequence: TGTGCCATCAGTGAGACAGAGAACTATGGCTACACCTTC.

The V call is TRBV7-4, the J call TRBJ1-2; 7 nucleotides align to TRBD1. CDR1 SGHVT and CDR2 SQSDAQ come from the germline V gene. This CDR3 contains 16 residues. Trimming removed 5 bases from V and 1 base from J; junction bases left unmatched: 10. CDR3 protein: CASSPIGDSNNYGYTF. The CDR3 coding sequence is TGTGCCAGCAGCCCTATCGGGGACAGTAATAACTATGGCTACACCTTC.

V and J are TRBV9 and TRBJ2-7; 9 bases are shared with TRBD1. CDR1 and CDR2 from the germline V gene are SGDLS and YYNGEE. The CDR3 sequence is 15 residues long. V trimming: 2 bases; J trimming: 7 bases; junction bases outside the gene matches: 10. CDR3 region: CASSVGGQGKGEQYF. The CDR3 nucleotides are TGTGCCAGCAGCGTGGGCGGACAGGGGAAAGGTGAGCAGTACTTC.

V is TRBV5-1 and J is TRBJ2-2; possibly TRBD1 for D (6 bases). CDR3 length: 17 residues. Trimming stripped 0 bases from V and 6 bases from J, with 18 bases between. The germline CDR1 and CDR2 sequences are SGHRS and YFSETQ. CDR3 amino acids: CASSLARYRDGAGELFF. CDR3 sequence (DNA): TGCGCCAGCAGCTTGGCACGGTACAGGGATGGAGCCGGGGAGCTGTTTTTT.

CDR3 in amino acids: CASSQGQGDTEAFF. CDR3 sequence (DNA): TGCGCCAGCAGCCAAGGACAGGGCGACACTGAAGCTTTCTTT. The chain recombines TRBV5-1 with TRBJ1-1; 8 nucleotides match TRBD1. The CDR3 covers 14 residues. CDR1 and CDR2 from the germline V gene are SGHRS and YFSETQ. Trimming removed 4 bases from V and 3 bases from J; junction bases left unmatched: 5.

V gene TRBV28 combines with J gene TRBJ1-2; a weak D match, TRBD1 (6 bases). The CDR3 extends over 14 amino acids. Trimming shortened V by 6 bases and J by 8 bases, and 19 bases separated the two germline ends. Looked up from germline, CDR1 is MDHEN and CDR2 is SYDVKM. The CDR3 sequence: CASSYPPGQGGYTF. The CDR3 coding sequence is TGTGCCAGCAGCTATCCTCCGGGACAAGGGGGCTACACCTTC.

This chain connects TRBV10-3 to TRBJ1-2, with TRBD1 matching over 9 bases. CDR1 and CDR2 from the germline V gene are ENHRY and SYGVKD. The CDR3 is made up of 16 amino acids. Trimming took 3 bases from V and 0 from J; bases not matched to a gene: 5. The CDR3 region is CAISERRTGANYGYTF. CDR3 coding DNA: TGTGCCATCAGTGAAAGGAGGACAGGGGCTAACTATGGCTACACCTTC.

This chain uses TRBV10-2 with TRBJ1-2; 9 bases agree with TRBD1. Trimming removed 6 bases from V and 3 bases from J; junction bases left unmatched: 2. Germline loops: CDR1 WSHSY, CDR2 SAAADI. This CDR3 spans 13 amino acids. CDR3 nucleotides: TGCGCCAGCAGACAGGGGGCGGACTATGGCTACACCTTC. Its protein is CASRQGADYGYTF.

This chain joins TRBV25-1 and TRBJ1-2; the D gene is possibly TRBD1 (6 bases). In germline, CDR1 is MGHDK, CDR2 SYGVNS. V lost 3 bases and J 5 bases, leaving 7 bases between the germline ends. The CDR3 covers 12 residues. CDR3 nucleotide sequence: TGTGCCAGCAGTGAGACAGGTTATGGCTACACCTTC. As protein: CASSETGYGYTF.

This clone was seen only once. The chain is built from TRBV30 and TRBJ2-5; 12 bases agree with TRBD2. The ends lost 2 bases at V and 5 bases at J; junction bases unmatched: 6. CDR1 and CDR2 (germline): GTSNPN, SVGIG (reference sequence). The CDR3 contains 15 residues. CDR3 protein: CAWSPRTSGAETQYF. The CDR3 bases are TGTGCCTGGAGTCCTCGGACTAGCGGGGCCGAGACCCAGTACTTC.

The chain combines TRBV30 with TRBJ1-1, with D perhaps matching TRBD1 (6 bases). The germline V gene encodes CDR1 GTSNPN and CDR2 SVGIG (reference sequence). V lost 5 bases and J 2 bases, leaving 15 bases between the germline ends. The CDR3 spans 14 residues. CDR3 in DNA: TGTGCCTGGTGGGGGGGGCTATTAAACACTGAAGCTTTCTTT. It is translated as CAWWGGLLNTEAFF.

V gene TRBV5-1 combines with J gene TRBJ2-3, with 15 positions matching TRBD2. The CDR3 has 18 amino acids. Germline V gives CDR1 SGHRS, CDR2 YFSETQ. V shed 5 bases and J 2 bases; nucleotides not matched to a gene: 9. The CDR3 DNA reads as TGCGCCAGCAGTTTCGGACTAGCGGGGGGGTCTGCCACAGATACGCAGTATTTT. This encodes CASSFGLAGGSATDTQYF.

This chain joins TRBV11-2 and TRBJ2-3, with 10 nucleotides matching TRBD2. The V segment lost 7 bases and the J segment 3 bases; nucleotides outside the gene matches: 4. The CDR3 runs 14 residues. The germline V gene encodes CDR1 SGHAT and CDR2 FQNNGV. In nucleotides, the CDR3 is TGTGCCAGCAACCTAGCGGGGGTGACAGATACGCAGTATTTT. Protein product: CASNLAGVTDTQYF.

The chain links TRBV29-1 to TRBJ2-3; D ambiguous. Looked up from germline, CDR1 is SQVTM and CDR2 is ANQGSEA. V was shortened by 1 base and J by 1 base, with 6 bases between the two germline ends. The CDR3 consists of 13 residues. DNA of the CDR3: TGCAGCGTTGAAGGCTATGGCACAGATACGCAGTATTTT. Translation: CSVEGYGTDTQYF.

This clone was counted only a few times. The chain combines TRBV5-1 with TRBJ2-3; 12 bases agree with TRBD2. CDR1 SGHRS and CDR2 YFSETQ come from the germline V gene. V gave up 7 bases and J gave up 4 bases; unmatched junction bases: 4. The CDR3 has 14 residues. CDR3 loop: CASQSSGGADTQYF. CDR3 coding DNA: TGCGCCAGCCAATCTAGCGGGGGGGCAGATACGCAGTATTTT.

The V call is TRBV2, the J call TRBJ1-4, with D uncertain. Trimming took off 4 bases at V and 2 bases at J, with 11 bases between the two ends. CDR1 SNHLY and CDR2 FYNNEI come from the germline V gene. CDR3 length: 15 amino acids. Here the CDR3 DNA reads TGTGCCAGCAGTGCGACTGTTGGCACTAATGAAAAACTGTTTTTT. Its protein is CASSATVGTNEKLFF.